Detailed here is one T cell receptor (beta chain). The antigen this receptor binds is unknown. There are no base qualities to consult, and no much larger clone falls within one base. Relative to germline, V is 8 bases shorter and J is 12 bases shorter, with 14 bases between their ends. The CDR3 contains 11 residues, cysteine and phenylalanine counted. The DNA shown is the 33-base CDR3, in frame from base 1. In the germline V gene, CDR1 corresponds to SGHTA and CDR2 to FQGNSA. The data originate from a study of Tregs in tolerant kidney transplant recipients (dated by TCRdb to between 2017 and 2020). About the investigation overall: The study used TCRbeta sequencing to identify donor-specific regulatory T cells before combined kidney and bone marrow transplantation, then tracked those cells after transplant.

General study outcomes and caveats: Expanding Tregs with activated donor B cells appeared to identify the most biologically relevant and donor-specific TCRbeta repertoire. Biological reproducibility was not examined directly, but technical replication error appeared to be minimal. Because the study included only a small number of patients, the results must be confirmed in larger populations and under other immunosuppression protocols. Because the PCR primers were changed over time for some patients, nucleotide-level comparison could not be performed across the samples from those patients. Donor-specific Treg expansion was found to exceed global Treg expansion in tolerant patients, suggesting antigen-driven rather than nonspecific expansion.

Related donors were used in the transplants with nonmyeloablative bone marrow transplantation, and mixed chimerism was transient in the human trials. Thawed PBMCs were FACS-sorted into unstimulated Tregs (CD4+CD25+CD127-), CD4+ non-Tregs (CD4+CD25-), CD4 cells and CD8 cells. The patients were several recipients of combined kidney and bone marrow transplants from the ITN036ST trial, and samples were available only from these trial subjects. Healthy control blood was separated into PBMCs by Ficoll density gradient and cryopreserved, and patient PBMCs were collected both before and after transplant. For TCRbeta CDR3 sequencing, genomic DNA was extracted from sorted cells using the QIAGEN DNeasy Blood and Tissue Kit. High-throughput TCRbeta CDR3 sequencing, including PCR amplification with bias correction and internal controls, was performed commercially through immunoSEQ. The original methods were these. Unique productive TCRbeta sequences were defined by CDR3 nucleotide sequence when primers matched and otherwise by CDR3 amino acid sequence together with Vbeta and Jbeta genes. Sorting error was corrected by removing sequences shared between sorted populations at a frequency ratio of 2:1 or less, and the remaining shared sequences were assigned to the higher population. Sequences were defined as donor-reactive when expanded at least 5-fold in CFSE-low cells versus unstimulated cells and present at a frequency of at least 0.01% in CFSE-low cells. Jensen-Shannon divergence calculated on the top 100 TCRbeta sequences ranked by frequency was used to measure repertoire divergence. For any sample with multiple sequencing runs, sorting error was corrected in each run separately before the runs were pooled. Here the immuneACCESS table is served through TCRdb, limited to in-frame sequences with V and J called. Missing clones are a known gap in these copies; in checked studies unresolved V genes cover under half, and the rest lacks a known reason. V and J calls and clone size are those listed in that table; D and trimming were worked out from the DNA. In all, the sample holds about 50,000 clones, and about nine tenths of those were seen once. The top ten clonotypes cover roughly 16% of the sample.

Sample: CD8+ T cells from blood (PBMCs), taken 12 months after the transplant. The sequence derives from a human patient who received a combined kidney and bone marrow transplant. Following a transplant, some T cells may be graft donor cells, not patient cells. This chain joins TRBV7-2 to TRBJ2-1, and possibly TRBD2, on 5 matching bases. The CDR3 has the sequence CASSVQAGQFF. The sequence in DNA is TGTGCCAGCTCGGTTCAGGCGGGGCAGTTCTTC.